This T cell receptor beta chain was obtained from a study of blood T cell repertoires in COVID-19. Study-level information: Samples taken during acute and convalescent COVID-19 were collected in the United States, Italy and Spain.

Clinical history as reported by participants underpinned cohort assignment. TCRdb keeps only in-frame clones here, not all; method: immunoSEQ multiplex PCR. The table shows hundreds of thousands of clones, with over 65% occurring only once. The clonotype was recovered from a woman in her sixties who had recovered from COVID-19. Sequenced sample: PBMCs or T cells enriched from blood (not recorded which).

Here the CDR3 reads CASNPGTGTYEQYF. For the CDR3, the DNA is TGCGCCAGCAATCCAGGGACAGGGACTTACGAGCAGTACTTC. The genes are TRBV5-1 and TRBJ2-7; TRBD1 matches 9 bases. Germline V gives CDR1 SGHRS, CDR2 YFSETQ. The CDR3 contains 14 residues. V was pared by 6 bases and J by 4 bases, with 8 bases of the junction left unmatched. Full variable domain (missing parts from reference TRBV5-1 and TRBJ2-7): KAGVTQTPRYLIKTRGQQVTLSCSPISGHRSVSWYQQTPGQGLQFLFEYFSETQRNKGNFPGRFSGRQFSNSRSEMNVSTLELGDSALYLCASNPGTGTYEQYFGPGTRLTVT.